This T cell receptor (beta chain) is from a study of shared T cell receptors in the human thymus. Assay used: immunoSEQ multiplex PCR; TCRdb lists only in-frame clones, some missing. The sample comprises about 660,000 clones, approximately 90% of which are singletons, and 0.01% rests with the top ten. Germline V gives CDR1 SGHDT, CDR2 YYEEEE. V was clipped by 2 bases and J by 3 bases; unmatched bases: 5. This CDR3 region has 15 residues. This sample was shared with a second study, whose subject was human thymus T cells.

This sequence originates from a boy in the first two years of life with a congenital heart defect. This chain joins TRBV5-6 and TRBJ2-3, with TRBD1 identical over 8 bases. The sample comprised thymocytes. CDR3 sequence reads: CASSFLTGATDTQYF. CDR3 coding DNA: TGTGCCAGCAGCTTCCTGACAGGGGCAACAGATACGCAGTATTTT.